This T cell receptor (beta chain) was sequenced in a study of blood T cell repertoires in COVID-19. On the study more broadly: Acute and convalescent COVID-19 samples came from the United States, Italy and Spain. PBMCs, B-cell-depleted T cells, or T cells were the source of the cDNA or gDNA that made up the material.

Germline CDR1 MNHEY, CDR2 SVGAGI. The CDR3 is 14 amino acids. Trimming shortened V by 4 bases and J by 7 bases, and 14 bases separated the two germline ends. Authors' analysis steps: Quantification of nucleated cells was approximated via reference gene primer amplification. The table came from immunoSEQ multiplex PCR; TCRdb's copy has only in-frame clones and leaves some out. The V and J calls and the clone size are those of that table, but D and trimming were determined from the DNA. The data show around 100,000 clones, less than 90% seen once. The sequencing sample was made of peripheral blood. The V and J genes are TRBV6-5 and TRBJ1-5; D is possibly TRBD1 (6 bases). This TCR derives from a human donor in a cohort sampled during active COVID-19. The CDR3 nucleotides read TGTGCCAGCAGTTCCACAGGGCGAGGACAGCCCCAGCATTTT. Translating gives CASSSTGRGQPQHF.